This T cell receptor (beta chain) was obtained from a study of blood T cells in healthy people across ages. On the study more broadly: Per two T cells, template switching captured roughly one barcoded beta molecule. Overall study findings and caveats: More naive CD4+ cells and higher diversity marked long-lived donors relative to aged donors.

It was with a sample-barcoded 5' primer and a J-beta primer mix that a second PCR of roughly 7 to 12 cycles was run. Every molecule of cDNA carried a tag from a template-switch adaptor with 12 random nucleotides. A single record per CDR3 protein comes from TCRdb applying MiXCR to the 5' RACE reads. The sample lists 850,000 to 1,000,000 distinct CDR3 sequences; roughly 47% were seen once. This CDR3 region has 17 residues. The germline V gene has CDR1 MDHEN and CDR2 SYDVKM. V lost 2 bases and J lost 2, with 15 bases in between. With regard to this clonotype: No antigen is known for it.

Input material: blood. The clonotype comes from a woman aged 60-75 years in good health. The V call is TRBV28, the J call TRBJ1-4, with D perhaps matching TRBD1 (5 bases). CDR3 in amino acids: CASSLRAGGRTNEKLFF. The DNA of the CDR3 is TGTGCCAGCAGTTTAAGGGCTGGGGGGAGGACTAATGAAAAACTGTTTTTT.